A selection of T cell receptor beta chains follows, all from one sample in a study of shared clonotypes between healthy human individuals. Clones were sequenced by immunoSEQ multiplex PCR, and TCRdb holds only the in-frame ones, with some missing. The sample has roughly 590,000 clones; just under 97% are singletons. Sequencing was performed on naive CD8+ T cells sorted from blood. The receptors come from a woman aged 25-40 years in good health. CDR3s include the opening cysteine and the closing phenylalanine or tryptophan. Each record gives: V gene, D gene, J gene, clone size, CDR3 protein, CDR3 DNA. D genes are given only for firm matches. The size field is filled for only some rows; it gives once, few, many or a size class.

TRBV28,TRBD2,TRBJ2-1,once,CASSPWREQYNEQFF,TGTGCCAGCAGTCCTTGGCGGGAGCAATACAATGAGCAGTTCTTC
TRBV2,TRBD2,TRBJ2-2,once,CASSGAAGVGDTGELFF,TGTGCCAGCAGTGGTGCAGCGGGAGTTGGGGACACCGGGGAGCTGTTTTTT
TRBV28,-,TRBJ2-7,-,CASSLGLSYEQYF,TGTGCCAGCAGTTTAGGACTTTCCTACGAGCAGTACTTC
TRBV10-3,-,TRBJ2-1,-,CAHHGGDNEQFF,TGTGCCCACCACGGGGGCGACAATGAGCAGTTCTTC
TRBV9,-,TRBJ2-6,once,CASSVEDSFLEGANVLTF,TGTGCCAGCAGCGTCGAGGACAGCTTTTTGGAAGGGGCCAACGTCCTGACTTTC
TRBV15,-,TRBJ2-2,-,CATSQGTGELFF,TGTGCCACCAGCCAGGGGACCGGGGAGCTGTTTTTT
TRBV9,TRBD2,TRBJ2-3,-,CASSTGTRPVTDTQYF,TGTGCCAGCAGCACCGGGACTAGACCGGTCACAGATACGCAGTATTTT
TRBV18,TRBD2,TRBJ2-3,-,CASSPSVRAGEEDTQYF,TGTGCCAGCTCCCCTTCTGTACGAGCGGGAGAGGAAGATACGCAGTATTTT
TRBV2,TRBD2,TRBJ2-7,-,CASSESSGLYYEQYF,TGTGCCAGCAGTGAGTCTAGCGGATTGTACTACGAGCAGTACTTC
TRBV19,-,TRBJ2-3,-,CASLKRERDTDTQYF,TGTGCCAGCCTAAAGAGGGAGCGAGACACAGATACGCAGTATTTT
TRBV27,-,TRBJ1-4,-,CASSLSGGWANEKLFF,TGTGCCAGCAGTTTATCGGGGGGATGGGCTAATGAAAAACTGTTTTTT
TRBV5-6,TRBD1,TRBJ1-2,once,CASSLPGTGYGYTF,TGTGCCAGCAGCTTGCCCGGGACAGGCTATGGCTACACCTTC
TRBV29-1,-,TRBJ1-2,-,CSVEPGLSSYGYTF,TGCAGCGTTGAGCCGGGACTGAGCTCTTATGGCTACACCTTC
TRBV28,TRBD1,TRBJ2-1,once,CASSPMGDSEYNEQFF,TGTGCCAGCAGTCCCATGGGGGACAGCGAATACAATGAGCAGTTCTTC
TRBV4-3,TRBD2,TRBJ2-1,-,CASSQEWLAGANEQFF,TGCGCCAGCAGCCAAGAGTGGCTAGCGGGAGCCAATGAGCAGTTCTTC
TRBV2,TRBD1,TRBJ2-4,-,CASSETGGSTKNIQYF,TGTGCCAGCAGTGAGACAGGGGGCTCGACCAAAAACATTCAGTACTTC
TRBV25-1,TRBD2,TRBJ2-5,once,CASSEVGTSGAQETQYF,TGTGCCAGCAGTGAAGTTGGGACTAGCGGGGCTCAAGAGACCCAGTACTTC
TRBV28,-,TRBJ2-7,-,CASSPGILKGYF,TGTGCCAGCAGTCCCGGGATCCTTAAGGGGTACTTC
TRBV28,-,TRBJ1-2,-,CASRPGRGYGYTF,TGTGCCAGCAGACCCGGGAGAGGGTATGGCTACACCTTC
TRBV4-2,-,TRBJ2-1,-,CASSQDGVGISYNEQFF,TGTGCCAGCAGCCAAGACGGGGTCGGGATCTCCTACAATGAGCAGTTCTTC
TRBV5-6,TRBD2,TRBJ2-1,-,CASSLTSGPYNEQFF,TGTGCCAGCAGCTTGACTAGCGGGCCCTACAATGAGCAGTTCTTC
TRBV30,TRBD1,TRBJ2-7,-,CAGILRTGYEQYF,TGTGCCGGGATCCTCCGGACAGGCTACGAGCAGTACTTC
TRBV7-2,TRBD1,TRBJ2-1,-,CASSDRDRGINEQFF,TGTGCCAGCAGCGACCGGGACAGGGGGATTAATGAGCAGTTCTTC
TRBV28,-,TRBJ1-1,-,CASKTQDERNTEAFF,TGTGCCAGCAAAACACAGGACGAAAGAAACACTGAAGCTTTCTTT
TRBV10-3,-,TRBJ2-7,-,CAIKETGTLHEQYF,TGTGCCATCAAGGAGACAGGGACTTTACACGAGCAGTACTTC
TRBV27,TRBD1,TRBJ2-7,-,CASATGTGGSGQYF,TGTGCCAGCGCCACCGGGACAGGGGGATCTGGGCAGTACTTC
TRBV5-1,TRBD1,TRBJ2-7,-,CASSLRQGLSYEQYF,TGCGCCAGCAGCCTCCGACAGGGGTTATCCTACGAGCAGTACTTC
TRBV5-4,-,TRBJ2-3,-,CASSEDLRTDTQYF,TGTGCCAGCAGTGAGGACTTACGCACAGATACGCAGTATTTT
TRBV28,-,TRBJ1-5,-,CATTLDVASNQPQHF,TGTGCCACCACCCTCGATGTAGCTAGCAATCAGCCCCAGCATTTT
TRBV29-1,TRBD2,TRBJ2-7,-,CSVEETLAGEAEQYF,TGCAGCGTTGAAGAGACACTAGCGGGAGAGGCCGAGCAGTACTTC
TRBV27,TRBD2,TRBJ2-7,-,CASSFAGGPTEQYF,TGTGCCAGCAGTTTCGCGGGAGGGCCCACCGAGCAGTACTTC
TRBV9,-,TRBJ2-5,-,CASSAGHQETQYF,TGTGCCAGCAGCGCGGGACACCAAGAGACCCAGTACTTC
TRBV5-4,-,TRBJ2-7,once,CASSLFPNEQYF,TGTGCCAGCAGCTTGTTTCCCAACGAGCAGTACTTC
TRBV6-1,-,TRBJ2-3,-,CASSPNPNTDTQYF,TGTGCCAGCAGTCCTAACCCGAACACAGATACGCAGTATTTT
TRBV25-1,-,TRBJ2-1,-,CASRNDNEQFF,TGTGCCAGCAGGAACGACAATGAGCAGTTCTTC
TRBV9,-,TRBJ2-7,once,CASSGNRDNSYEQYF,TGTGCCAGCAGCGGGAACCGGGACAATTCCTACGAGCAGTACTTC
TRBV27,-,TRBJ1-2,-,CASSFGRPGTFESNYGYTF,TGTGCCAGCAGTTTTGGGCGTCCCGGGACTTTCGAAAGTAACTATGGCTACACCTTC
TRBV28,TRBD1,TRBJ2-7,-,CASSSPGQGNYEQYF,TGTGCCAGCAGTTCCCCGGGACAGGGGAACTACGAGCAGTACTTC
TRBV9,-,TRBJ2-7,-,CASSVSGTYEQYF,TGTGCCAGCAGCGTATCTGGGACTTACGAGCAGTACTTC
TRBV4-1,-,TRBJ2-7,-,CASSQEGEQYF,TGCGCCAGCAGCCAGGAAGGCGAGCAGTACTTC
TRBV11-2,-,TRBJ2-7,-,CASNLPIPNSYEQYF,TGTGCCAGCAACTTACCCATTCCTAACTCCTACGAGCAGTACTTC
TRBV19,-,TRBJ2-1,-,CASSIGDNEQFF,TGTGCCAGTAGTATCGGTGACAATGAGCAGTTCTTC
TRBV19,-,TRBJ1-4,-,CASSDGQFNEKLFF,TGTGCCAGTAGTGATGGACAGTTTAATGAAAAACTGTTTTTT
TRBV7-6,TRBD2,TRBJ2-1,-,CASSFSGSSYNEQFF,TGTGCCAGCAGCTTTAGCGGGAGTTCCTACAATGAGCAGTTCTTC
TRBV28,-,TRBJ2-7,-,CASSLQTVSYEQYF,TGTGCCAGCAGTTTACAGACGGTCTCCTACGAGCAGTACTTC
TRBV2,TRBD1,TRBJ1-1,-,CASSDQGAHTEAFF,TGTGCCAGCAGTGATCAGGGGGCGCACACTGAAGCTTTCTTT
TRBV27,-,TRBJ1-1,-,CASKTELNTEAFF,TGTGCCAGCAAAACGGAGTTGAACACTGAAGCTTTCTTT
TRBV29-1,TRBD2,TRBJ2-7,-,CSVVRGAYEQYF,TGCAGCGTTGTTCGGGGGGCCTACGAGCAGTACTTC
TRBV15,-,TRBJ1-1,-,CATSQARKAEAFF,TGTGCCACCAGCCAGGCGAGGAAAGCTGAAGCTTTCTTT
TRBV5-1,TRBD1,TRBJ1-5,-,CASSSAGGPNQPQHF,TGCGCCAGCAGCTCGGCAGGGGGGCCTAATCAGCCCCAGCATTTT
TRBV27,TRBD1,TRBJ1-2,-,CASSPSPGQGIYGYTF,TGTGCCAGCAGTCCATCCCCGGGACAGGGTATCTATGGCTACACCTTC
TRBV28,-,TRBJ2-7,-,CASRVTGQPYEQYF,TGTGCCAGCCGAGTCACGGGACAACCCTACGAGCAGTACTTC
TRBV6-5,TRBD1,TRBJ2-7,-,CASSYDRGHEQYF,TGTGCCAGCAGTTATGACAGGGGCCACGAGCAGTACTTC